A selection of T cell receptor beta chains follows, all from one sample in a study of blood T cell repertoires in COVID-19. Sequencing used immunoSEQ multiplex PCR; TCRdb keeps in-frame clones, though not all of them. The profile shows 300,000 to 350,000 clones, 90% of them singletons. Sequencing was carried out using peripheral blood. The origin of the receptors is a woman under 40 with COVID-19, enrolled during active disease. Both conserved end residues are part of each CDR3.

CDR3 protein: CASSLDVTGELFF
V gene: TRBV12-3/TRBV12-4
J gene: TRBJ2-2

CDR3 protein: CASCWPSYEQYF
V gene: TRBV6-5
J gene: TRBJ2-7

CDR3 protein: CASSPSVNYGYTF
V gene: TRBV5-1
J gene: TRBJ1-2

CDR3 protein: CATSDNGLAGVEGEQFF
V gene: TRBV24-1
J gene: TRBJ2-1

CDR3 protein: CASSIKRAGGAQYF
V gene: TRBV19
J gene: TRBJ2-5

CDR3 protein: CATSGGQGFASRNEQYF
V gene: TRBV15
J gene: TRBJ2-7

CDR3 protein: CASSLGALIEDTQYF
V gene: TRBV11-3
J gene: TRBJ2-3

CDR3 protein: CASSFYFPPETQYF
V gene: TRBV27
J gene: TRBJ2-5

CDR3 protein: CASSAPPDRATEAFF
V gene: TRBV6-1
J gene: TRBJ1-1

CDR3 protein: CASSPGGTGTPSALAKNIQYF
V gene: TRBV5-1
J gene: TRBJ2-4

CDR3 protein: CSASAETYNSPLHF
V gene: TRBV20-1
J gene: TRBJ1-6

CDR3 protein: CASSWTGVNTEAFF
V gene: TRBV6-5
J gene: TRBJ1-1

CDR3 protein: CASSAPGTSGSAYEQYF
V gene: TRBV19
J gene: TRBJ2-7

CDR3 protein: CASRGGETNEKLFF
V gene: TRBV10-3
J gene: TRBJ1-4

CDR3 protein: CASSLGDSTTNEKLFF
V gene: TRBV5-1
J gene: TRBJ1-4

CDR3 protein: CASSPPAGGPNEQFF
V gene: TRBV27
J gene: TRBJ2-1

CDR3 protein: CASSLDSAGELFF
V gene: TRBV27
J gene: TRBJ2-2

CDR3 protein: CASGGTYSNQPQHF
V gene: TRBV2
J gene: TRBJ1-5

CDR3 protein: CASSLQGQPAF
V gene: TRBV11-2
J gene: TRBJ1-2

CDR3 protein: CAISELQGEAEAFF
V gene: TRBV10-3
J gene: TRBJ1-1

CDR3 protein: CASSRRGRAGLGELFF
V gene: TRBV7-8
J gene: TRBJ2-2

CDR3 protein: CASSPTGGQLNEKLFF
V gene: TRBV7-9
J gene: TRBJ1-4

CDR3 protein: CASNRGNTGEQYF
V gene: TRBV6-5
J gene: TRBJ2-7

CDR3 protein: CASSFGRGYSNYGYTF
V gene: TRBV5-6
J gene: TRBJ1-2

CDR3 protein: CASAGTGDRNYGYTF
V gene: TRBV19
J gene: TRBJ1-2

CDR3 protein: CASSLELDRVGVGQPQHF
V gene: TRBV12-1
J gene: TRBJ1-5

CDR3 protein: CASSDMNQPQHF
V gene: TRBV28
J gene: TRBJ1-5

CDR3 protein: CAWSVLAGGPREQFF
V gene: TRBV30
J gene: TRBJ2-1

CDR3 protein: CASSYSSSSYEQYF
V gene: TRBV6-2/TRBV6-3
J gene: TRBJ2-7

CDR3 protein: CASRAGGTPYNEQFF
V gene: TRBV6-5
J gene: TRBJ2-1

CDR3 protein: CASSELGGFQETQYF
V gene: TRBV10-2
J gene: TRBJ2-5

CDR3 protein: CASSLGGTGGSEQYF
V gene: TRBV11-2
J gene: TRBJ2-7

CDR3 protein: CASSPSGEGTEAFF
V gene: TRBV14
J gene: TRBJ1-1

CDR3 protein: CASSWSRNTEAFF
V gene: TRBV6-4
J gene: TRBJ1-1

CDR3 protein: CASSLGGRALDTQYF
V gene: TRBV11-2
J gene: TRBJ2-3

CDR3 protein: CASSFGENYGYTF
V gene: TRBV5-4
J gene: TRBJ1-2

CDR3 protein: CASFFRGRGSNQPQHF
V gene: TRBV14
J gene: TRBJ1-5

CDR3 protein: CASSQDPSGRTGELFF
V gene: TRBV4-2
J gene: TRBJ2-2

CDR3 protein: CASSIDGGVNTEAFF
V gene: TRBV19
J gene: TRBJ1-1

CDR3 protein: CAISGTGDMSYNEQFF
V gene: TRBV10-3
J gene: TRBJ2-1

CDR3 protein: CSGGSNEQFF
V gene: TRBV20-1
J gene: TRBJ2-1